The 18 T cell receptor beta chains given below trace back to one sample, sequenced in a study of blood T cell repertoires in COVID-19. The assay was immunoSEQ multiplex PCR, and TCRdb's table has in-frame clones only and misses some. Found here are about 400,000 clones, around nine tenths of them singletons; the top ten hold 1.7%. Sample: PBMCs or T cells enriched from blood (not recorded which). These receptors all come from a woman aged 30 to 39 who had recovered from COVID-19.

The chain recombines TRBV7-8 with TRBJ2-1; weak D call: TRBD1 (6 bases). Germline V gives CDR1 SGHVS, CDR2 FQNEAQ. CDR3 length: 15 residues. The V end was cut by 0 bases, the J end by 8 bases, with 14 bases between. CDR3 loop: CASSLALTGSDEQFF. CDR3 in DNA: TGTGCCAGCAGCTTAGCGTTGACAGGCAGCGATGAGCAGTTCTTC.

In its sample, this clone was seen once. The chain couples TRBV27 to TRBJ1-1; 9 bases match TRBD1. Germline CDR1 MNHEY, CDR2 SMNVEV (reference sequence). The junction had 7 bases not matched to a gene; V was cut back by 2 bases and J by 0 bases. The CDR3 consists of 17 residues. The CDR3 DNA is TGTGCCAGCAGTTTAATATCAACAGGGGGCATGAACACTGAAGCTTTCTTT. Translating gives CASSLISTGGMNTEAFF.

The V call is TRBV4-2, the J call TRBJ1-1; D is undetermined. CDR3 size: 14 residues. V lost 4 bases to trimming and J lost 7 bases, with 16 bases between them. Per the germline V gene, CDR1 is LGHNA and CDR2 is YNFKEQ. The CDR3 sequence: CASSPTAGLGEAFF. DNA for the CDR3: TGTGCCAGCAGCCCGACCGCGGGGTTGGGTGAAGCTTTCTTT.

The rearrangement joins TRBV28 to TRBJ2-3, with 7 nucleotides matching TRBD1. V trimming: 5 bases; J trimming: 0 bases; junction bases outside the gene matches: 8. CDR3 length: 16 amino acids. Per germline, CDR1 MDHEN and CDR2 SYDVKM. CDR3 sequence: CASSPMTGKSTDTQYF. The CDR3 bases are TGTGCCAGCAGTCCCATGACAGGGAAGAGCACAGATACGCAGTATTTT. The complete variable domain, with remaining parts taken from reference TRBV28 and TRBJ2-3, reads DVKVTQSSRYLVKRTGEKVFLECVQDMDHENMFWYRQDPGLGLRLIYFSYDVKMKEKGDIPEGYSVSREKKERFSLILESASTNQTSMYLCASSPMTGKSTDTQYFGPGTRLTVL.

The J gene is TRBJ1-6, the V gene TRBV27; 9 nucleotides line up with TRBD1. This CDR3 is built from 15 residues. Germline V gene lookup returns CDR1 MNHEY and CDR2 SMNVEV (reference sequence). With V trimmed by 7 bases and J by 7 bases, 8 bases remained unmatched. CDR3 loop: CASTQKDRGNSPLHF. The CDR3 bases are TGTGCCAGCACCCAGAAGGACAGGGGAAATTCACCCCTCCACTTT.

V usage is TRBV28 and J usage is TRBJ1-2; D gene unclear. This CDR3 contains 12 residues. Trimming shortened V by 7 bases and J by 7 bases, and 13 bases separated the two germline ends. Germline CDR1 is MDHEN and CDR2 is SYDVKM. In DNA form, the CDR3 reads TGTGCCAGCACCGACCGGGTGGCTGGCTACACCTTC. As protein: CASTDRVAGYTF.

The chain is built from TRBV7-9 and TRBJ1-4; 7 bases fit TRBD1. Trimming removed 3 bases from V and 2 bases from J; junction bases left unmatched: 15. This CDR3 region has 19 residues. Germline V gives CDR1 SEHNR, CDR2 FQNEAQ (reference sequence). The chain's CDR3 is CASSFWAGGIQRTNEKLFF. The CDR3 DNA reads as TGTGCCAGCAGCTTTTGGGCAGGGGGAATTCAGCGGACTAATGAAAAACTGTTTTTT.

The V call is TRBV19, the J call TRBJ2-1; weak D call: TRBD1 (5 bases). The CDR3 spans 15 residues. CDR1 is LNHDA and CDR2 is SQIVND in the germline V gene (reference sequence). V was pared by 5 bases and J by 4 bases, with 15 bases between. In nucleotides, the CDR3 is TGTGCCAGTAGTGGGCTATCAGGGATATACAATGAGCAGTTCTTC. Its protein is CASSGLSGIYNEQFF.

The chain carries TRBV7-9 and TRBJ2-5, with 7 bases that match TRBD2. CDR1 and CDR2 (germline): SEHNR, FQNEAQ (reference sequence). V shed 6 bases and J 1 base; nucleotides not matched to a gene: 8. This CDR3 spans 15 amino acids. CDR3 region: CASRQGLRSQETQYF. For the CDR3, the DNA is TGTGCCAGCAGGCAGGGACTACGAAGCCAAGAGACCCAGTACTTC.

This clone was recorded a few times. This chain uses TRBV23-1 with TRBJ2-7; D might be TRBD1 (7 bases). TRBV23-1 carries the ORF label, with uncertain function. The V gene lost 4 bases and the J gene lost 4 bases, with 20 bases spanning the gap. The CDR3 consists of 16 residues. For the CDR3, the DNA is TGCGCCAGCAGTCCCGCTACCAGGGGGGTCTCGTACGAGCAGTACTTC. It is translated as CASSPATRGVSYEQYF.

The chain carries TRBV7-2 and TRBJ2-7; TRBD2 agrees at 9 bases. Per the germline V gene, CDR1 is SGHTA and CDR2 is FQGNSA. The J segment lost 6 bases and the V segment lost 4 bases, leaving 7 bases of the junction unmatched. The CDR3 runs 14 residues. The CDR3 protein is CASSSLAGSSEQYF. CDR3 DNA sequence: TGTGCCAGCAGCTCTCTAGCGGGGTCCAGCGAGCAGTACTTC.

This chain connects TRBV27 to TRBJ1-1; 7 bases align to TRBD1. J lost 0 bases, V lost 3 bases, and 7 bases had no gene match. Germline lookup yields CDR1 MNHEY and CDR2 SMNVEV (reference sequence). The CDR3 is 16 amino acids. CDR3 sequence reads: CASSFQPGQLNTEAFF. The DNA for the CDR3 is TGTGCCAGCAGTTTTCAACCGGGACAGTTGAACACTGAAGCTTTCTTT.

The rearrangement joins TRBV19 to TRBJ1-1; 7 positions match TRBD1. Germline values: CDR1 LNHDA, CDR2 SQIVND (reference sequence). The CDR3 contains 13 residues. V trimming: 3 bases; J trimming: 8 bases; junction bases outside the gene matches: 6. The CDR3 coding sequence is TGTGCCAGTAGTATTGCCTGGGACAGAGAAGCTTTCTTT. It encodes CASSIAWDREAFF.

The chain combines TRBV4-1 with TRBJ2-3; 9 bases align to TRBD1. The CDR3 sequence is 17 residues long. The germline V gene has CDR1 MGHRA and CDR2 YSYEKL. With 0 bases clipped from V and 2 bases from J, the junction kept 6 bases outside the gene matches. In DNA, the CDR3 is TGCGCCAGCAGCCAAGATGGGGGACAGGGATTCACAGATACGCAGTATTTT. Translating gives CASSQDGGQGFTDTQYF.

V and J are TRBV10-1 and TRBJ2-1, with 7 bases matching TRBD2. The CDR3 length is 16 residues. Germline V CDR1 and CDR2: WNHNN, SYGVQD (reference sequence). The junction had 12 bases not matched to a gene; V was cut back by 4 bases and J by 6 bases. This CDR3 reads CASSVNKWTRSNEQFF. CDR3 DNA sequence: TGCGCCAGCAGTGTAAATAAATGGACTAGGAGCAATGAGCAGTTCTTC.

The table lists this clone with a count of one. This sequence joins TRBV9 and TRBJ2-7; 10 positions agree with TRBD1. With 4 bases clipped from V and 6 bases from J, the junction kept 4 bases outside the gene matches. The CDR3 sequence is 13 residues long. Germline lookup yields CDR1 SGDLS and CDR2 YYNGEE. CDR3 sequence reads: CASSPRDRGEQYF. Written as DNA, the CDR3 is TGTGCCAGCAGCCCCCGGGACAGGGGCGAGCAGTACTTC.

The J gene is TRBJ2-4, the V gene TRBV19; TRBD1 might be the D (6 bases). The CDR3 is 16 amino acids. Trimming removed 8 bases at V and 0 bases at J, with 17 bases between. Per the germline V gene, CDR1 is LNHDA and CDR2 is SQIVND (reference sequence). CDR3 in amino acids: CASSDGDTLAKNIQYF. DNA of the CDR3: TGTGCCAGTTCCGATGGGGACACGCTAGCCAAAAACATTCAGTACTTC.

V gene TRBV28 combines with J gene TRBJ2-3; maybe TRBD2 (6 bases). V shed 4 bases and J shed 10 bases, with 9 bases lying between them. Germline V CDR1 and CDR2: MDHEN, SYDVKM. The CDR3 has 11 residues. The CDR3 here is CASSSTRAQYF. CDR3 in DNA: TGTGCCAGCAGTTCGACTAGGGCGCAGTATTTT.